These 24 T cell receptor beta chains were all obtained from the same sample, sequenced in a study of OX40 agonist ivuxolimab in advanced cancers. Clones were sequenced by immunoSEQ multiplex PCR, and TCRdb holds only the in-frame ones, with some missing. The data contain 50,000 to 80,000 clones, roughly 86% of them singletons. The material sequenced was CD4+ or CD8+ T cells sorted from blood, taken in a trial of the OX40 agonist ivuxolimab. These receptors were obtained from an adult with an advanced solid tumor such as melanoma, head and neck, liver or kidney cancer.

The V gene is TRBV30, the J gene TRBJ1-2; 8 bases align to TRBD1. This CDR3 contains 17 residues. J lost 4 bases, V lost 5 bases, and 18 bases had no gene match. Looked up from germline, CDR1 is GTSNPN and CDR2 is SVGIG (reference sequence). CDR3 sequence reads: CAWAVGTGFGLSYGYTF. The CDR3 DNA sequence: TGTGCCTGGGCCGTCGGGACAGGATTTGGATTATCCTATGGCTACACCTTC.

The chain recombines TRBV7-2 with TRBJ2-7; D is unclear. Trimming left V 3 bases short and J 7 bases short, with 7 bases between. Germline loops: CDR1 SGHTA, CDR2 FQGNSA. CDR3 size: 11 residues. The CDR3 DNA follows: TGTGCCAGCAGCTTTTTTGGGGAGCAGTACTTC. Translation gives CASSFFGEQYF.

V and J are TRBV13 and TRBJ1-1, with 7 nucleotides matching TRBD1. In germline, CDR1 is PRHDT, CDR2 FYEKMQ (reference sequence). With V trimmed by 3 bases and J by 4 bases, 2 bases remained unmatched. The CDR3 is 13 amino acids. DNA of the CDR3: TGTGCCAGCAGCTTCAGGGGGGTCACTGAAGCTTTCTTT. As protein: CASSFRGVTEAFF.

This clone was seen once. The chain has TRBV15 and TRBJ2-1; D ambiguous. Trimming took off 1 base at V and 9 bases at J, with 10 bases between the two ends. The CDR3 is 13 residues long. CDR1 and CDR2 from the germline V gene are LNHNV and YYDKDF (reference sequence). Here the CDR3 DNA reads TGTGCCACCAGCAGAGGTCCCGCAAGTGAGCAGTTCTTC. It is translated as CATSRGPASEQFF.

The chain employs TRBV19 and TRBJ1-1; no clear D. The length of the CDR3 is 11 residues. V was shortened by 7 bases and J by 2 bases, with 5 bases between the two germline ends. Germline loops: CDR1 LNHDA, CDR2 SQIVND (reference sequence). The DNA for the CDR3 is TGTGCCAGTAAGGGTAACACTGAAGCTTTCTTT. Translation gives CASKGNTEAFF. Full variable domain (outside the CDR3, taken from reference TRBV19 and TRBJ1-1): DGGITQSPKYLFRKEGQNVTLSCEQNLNHDAMYWYRQDPGQGLRLIYYSQIVNDFQKGDIAEGYSVSREKKESFPLTVTSAQKNPTAFYLCASKGNTEAFFGQGTRLTVV.

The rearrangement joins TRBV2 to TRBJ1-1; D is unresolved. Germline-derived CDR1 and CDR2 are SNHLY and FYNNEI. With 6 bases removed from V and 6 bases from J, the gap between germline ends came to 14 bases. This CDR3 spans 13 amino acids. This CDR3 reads CASRVDGGSEAFF. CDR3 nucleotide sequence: TGTGCCAGCAGAGTCGACGGAGGGTCTGAAGCTTTCTTT.

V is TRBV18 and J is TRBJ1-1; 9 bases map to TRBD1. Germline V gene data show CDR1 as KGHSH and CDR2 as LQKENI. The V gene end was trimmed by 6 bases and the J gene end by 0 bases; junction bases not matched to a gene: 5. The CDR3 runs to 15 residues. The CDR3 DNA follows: TGTGCCAGCTCGGCCGGGACAGGGCTGAACACTGAAGCTTTCTTT. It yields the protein CASSAGTGLNTEAFF.

The DNA for the CDR3 is TGTGCCACCAGCAGAGATTTAGTAAGCTCTGAAGCTTTCTTT. Translation gives CATSRDLVSSEAFF. The chain is built from TRBV15 and TRBJ1-1, with D unresolved. This CDR3 is built from 14 residues. Germline values: CDR1 LNHNV, CDR2 YYDKDF (reference sequence). Trimming pared 0 bases from V and 6 bases from J, leaving 11 bases between. Full variable domain (rest looked up from reference TRBV15 and TRBJ1-1): DAMVIQNPRYQVTQFGKPVTLSCSQTLNHNVMYWYQQKSSQAPKLLFHYYDKDFNNEADTPDNFQSRRPNTSFCFLDIRSPGLGDTAMYLCATSRDLVSSEAFFGQGTRLTVV.

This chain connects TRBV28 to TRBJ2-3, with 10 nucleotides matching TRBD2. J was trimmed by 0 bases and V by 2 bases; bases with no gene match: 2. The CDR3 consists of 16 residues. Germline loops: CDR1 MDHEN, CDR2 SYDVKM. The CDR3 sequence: CASSLGLAASTDTQYF. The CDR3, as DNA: TGTGCCAGCAGTTTAGGACTAGCGGCCAGCACAGATACGCAGTATTTT.

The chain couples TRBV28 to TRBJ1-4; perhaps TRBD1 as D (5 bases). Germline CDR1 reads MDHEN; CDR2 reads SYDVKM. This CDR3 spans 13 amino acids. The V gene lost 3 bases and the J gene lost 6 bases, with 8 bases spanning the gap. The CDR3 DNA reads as TGTGCCAGCAGTTTCCCGGGGGATGAAAAACTGTTTTTT. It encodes CASSFPGDEKLFF.

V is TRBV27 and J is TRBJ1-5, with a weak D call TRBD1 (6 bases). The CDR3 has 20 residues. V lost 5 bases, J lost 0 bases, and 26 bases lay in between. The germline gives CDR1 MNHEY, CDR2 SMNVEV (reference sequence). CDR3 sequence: CASSPQRTALRGDSNQPQHF. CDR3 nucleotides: TGTGCCAGCAGTCCACAGAGGACAGCTCTCCGAGGGGATAGCAATCAGCCCCAGCATTTT.

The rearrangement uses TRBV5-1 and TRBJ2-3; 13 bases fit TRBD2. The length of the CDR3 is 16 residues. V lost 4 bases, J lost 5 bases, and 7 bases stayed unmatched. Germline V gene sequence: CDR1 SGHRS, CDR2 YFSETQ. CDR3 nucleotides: TGCGCCAGCAGCCGAAGGACTAGCGGGAGTGGAGATACGCAGTATTTT. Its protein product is CASSRRTSGSGDTQYF.

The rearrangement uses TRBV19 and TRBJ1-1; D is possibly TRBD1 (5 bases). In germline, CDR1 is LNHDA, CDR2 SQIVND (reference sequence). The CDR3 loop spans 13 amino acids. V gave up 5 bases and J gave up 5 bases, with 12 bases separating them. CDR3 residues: CASSVQGSTEAFF. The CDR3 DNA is TGTGCCAGTAGTGTTCAGGGTAGTACTGAAGCTTTCTTT.

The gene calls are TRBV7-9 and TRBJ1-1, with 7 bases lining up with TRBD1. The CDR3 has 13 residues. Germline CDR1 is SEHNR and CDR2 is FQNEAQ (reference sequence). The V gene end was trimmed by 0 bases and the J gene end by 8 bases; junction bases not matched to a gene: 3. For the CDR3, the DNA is TGTGCCAGCAGCTTAGCAGGGGGCCGGGAAGCTTTCTTT. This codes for CASSLAGGREAFF.

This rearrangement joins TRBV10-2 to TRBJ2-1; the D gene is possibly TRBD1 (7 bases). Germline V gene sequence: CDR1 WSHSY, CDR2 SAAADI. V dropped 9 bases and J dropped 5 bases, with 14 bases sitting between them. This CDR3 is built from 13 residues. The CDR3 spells CASMEGAHNEQFF. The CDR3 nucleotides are TGCGCCAGTATGGAGGGGGCCCACAATGAGCAGTTCTTC.

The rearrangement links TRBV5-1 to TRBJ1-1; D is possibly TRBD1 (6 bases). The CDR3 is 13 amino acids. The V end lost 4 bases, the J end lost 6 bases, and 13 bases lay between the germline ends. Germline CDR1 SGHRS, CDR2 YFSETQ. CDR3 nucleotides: TGCGCCAGCAGCGTCGGGACACTTGCTGAAGCTTTCTTT. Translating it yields CASSVGTLAEAFF.

The CDR3 DNA sequence: TGTGCCAGCAGCCAAGTTCCAGCGGGAGCCCCCCAAGAGACCCAGTACTTC. It yields the protein CASSQVPAGAPQETQYF. The chain combines TRBV14 with TRBJ2-5, with 8 bases matching TRBD2. The CDR3 covers 17 residues. The germline gives CDR1 SGHDN, CDR2 FVKESK. V gave up 1 base and J gave up 1 base; unmatched junction bases: 8.

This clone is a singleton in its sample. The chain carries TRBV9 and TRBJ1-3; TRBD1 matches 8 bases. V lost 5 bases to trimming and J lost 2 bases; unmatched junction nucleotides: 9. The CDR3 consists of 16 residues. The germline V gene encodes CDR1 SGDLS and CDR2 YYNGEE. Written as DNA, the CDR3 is TGTGCCAGCAGTCCAATCGGACAGGGACCTGGAAACACCATATATTTT. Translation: CASSPIGQGPGNTIYF.

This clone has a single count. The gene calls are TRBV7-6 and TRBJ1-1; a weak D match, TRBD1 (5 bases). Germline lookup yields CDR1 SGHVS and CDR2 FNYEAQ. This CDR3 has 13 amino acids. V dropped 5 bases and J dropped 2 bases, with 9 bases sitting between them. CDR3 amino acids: CASSLDTNTEAFF. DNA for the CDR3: TGTGCCAGCAGCCTGGACACTAACACTGAAGCTTTCTTT.

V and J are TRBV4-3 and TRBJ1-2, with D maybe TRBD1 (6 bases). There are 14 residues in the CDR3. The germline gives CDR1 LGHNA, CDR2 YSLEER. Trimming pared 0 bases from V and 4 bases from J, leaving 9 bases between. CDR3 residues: CASSQEQGGYGYTF. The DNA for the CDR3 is TGCGCCAGCAGCCAAGAACAGGGAGGCTATGGCTACACCTTC.

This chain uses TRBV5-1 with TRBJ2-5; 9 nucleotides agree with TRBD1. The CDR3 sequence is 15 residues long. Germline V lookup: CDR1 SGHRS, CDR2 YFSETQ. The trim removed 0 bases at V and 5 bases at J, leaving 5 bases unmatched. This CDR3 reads CASSLAGQGGETQYF. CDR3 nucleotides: TGCGCCAGCAGCTTGGCGGGACAGGGAGGGGAGACCCAGTACTTC.

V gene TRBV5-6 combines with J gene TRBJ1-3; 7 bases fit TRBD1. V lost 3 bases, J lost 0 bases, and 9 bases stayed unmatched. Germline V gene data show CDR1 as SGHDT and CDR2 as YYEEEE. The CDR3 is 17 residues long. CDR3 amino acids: CASSYRDRYSSGNTIYF. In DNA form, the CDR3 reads TGTGCCAGCAGCTACCGGGACAGATACAGCTCTGGAAACACCATATATTTT.

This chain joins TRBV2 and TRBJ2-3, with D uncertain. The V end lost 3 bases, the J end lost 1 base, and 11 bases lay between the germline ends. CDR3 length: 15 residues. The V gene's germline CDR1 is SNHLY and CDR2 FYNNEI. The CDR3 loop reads CASSENGQGTDTQYF. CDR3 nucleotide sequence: TGTGCCAGCAGTGAGAACGGGCAAGGCACAGATACGCAGTATTTT.

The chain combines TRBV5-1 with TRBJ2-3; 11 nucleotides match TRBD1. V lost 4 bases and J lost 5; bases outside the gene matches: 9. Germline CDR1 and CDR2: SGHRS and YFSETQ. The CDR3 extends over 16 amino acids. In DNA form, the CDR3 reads TGCGCCAGCAGCCTACCCGGGACAGGGGGAGTAGATACGCAGTATTTT. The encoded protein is CASSLPGTGGVDTQYF.